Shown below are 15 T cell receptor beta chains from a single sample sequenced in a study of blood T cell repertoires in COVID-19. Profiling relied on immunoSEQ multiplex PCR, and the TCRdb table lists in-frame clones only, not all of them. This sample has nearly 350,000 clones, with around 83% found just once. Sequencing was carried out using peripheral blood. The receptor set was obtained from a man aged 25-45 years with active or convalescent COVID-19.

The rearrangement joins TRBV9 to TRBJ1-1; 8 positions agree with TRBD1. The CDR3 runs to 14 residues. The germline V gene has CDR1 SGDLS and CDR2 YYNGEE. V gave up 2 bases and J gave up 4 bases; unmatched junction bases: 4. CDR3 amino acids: CASSVLQGGTEAFF. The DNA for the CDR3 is TGTGCCAGCAGCGTCTTACAGGGGGGCACTGAAGCTTTCTTT.

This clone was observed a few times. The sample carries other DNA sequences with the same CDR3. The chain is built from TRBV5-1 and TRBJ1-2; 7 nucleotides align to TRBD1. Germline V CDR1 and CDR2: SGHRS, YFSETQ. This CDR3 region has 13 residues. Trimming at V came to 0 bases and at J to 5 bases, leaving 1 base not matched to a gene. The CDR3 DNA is TGCGCCAGCAGCTTGGACAGGGGATATGGCTACACCTTC. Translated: CASSLDRGYGYTF.

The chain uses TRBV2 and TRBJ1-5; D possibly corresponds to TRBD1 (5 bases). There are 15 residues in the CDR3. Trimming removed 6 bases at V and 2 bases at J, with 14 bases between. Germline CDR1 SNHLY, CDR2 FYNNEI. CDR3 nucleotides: TGTGCCAGCAGGGCGGGGGGGTATCGCAATCAGCCCCAGCATTTT. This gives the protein CASRAGGYRNQPQHF. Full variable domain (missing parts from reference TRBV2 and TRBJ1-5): EPEVTQTPSHQVTQMGQEVILRCVPISNHLYFYWYRQILGQKVEFLVSFYNNEISEKSEIFDDQFSVERPDGSNFTLKIRSTKLEDSAMYFCASRAGGYRNQPQHFGDGTRLSIL.

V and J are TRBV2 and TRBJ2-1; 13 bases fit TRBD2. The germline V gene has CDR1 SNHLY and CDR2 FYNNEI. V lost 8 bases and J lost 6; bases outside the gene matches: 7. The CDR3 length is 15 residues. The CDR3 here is CASGFGTSGVNEQFF. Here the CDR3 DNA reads TGTGCCAGCGGGTTTGGGACTAGCGGGGTCAATGAGCAGTTCTTC.

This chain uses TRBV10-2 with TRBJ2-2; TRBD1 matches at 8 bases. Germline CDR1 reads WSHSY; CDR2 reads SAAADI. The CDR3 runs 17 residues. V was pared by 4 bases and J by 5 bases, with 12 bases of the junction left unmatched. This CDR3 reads CASSAPRTGIWTGELFF. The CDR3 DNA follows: TGCGCCAGCAGTGCCCCTCGGACAGGGATTTGGACCGGGGAGCTGTTTTTT.

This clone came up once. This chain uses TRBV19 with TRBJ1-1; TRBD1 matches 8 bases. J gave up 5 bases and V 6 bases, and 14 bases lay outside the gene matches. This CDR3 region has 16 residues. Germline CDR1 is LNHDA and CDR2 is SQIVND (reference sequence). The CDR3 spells CASSYRGIAGRTEAFF. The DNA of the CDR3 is TGTGCCAGTAGCTACAGGGGGATCGCGGGGCGGACTGAAGCTTTCTTT.

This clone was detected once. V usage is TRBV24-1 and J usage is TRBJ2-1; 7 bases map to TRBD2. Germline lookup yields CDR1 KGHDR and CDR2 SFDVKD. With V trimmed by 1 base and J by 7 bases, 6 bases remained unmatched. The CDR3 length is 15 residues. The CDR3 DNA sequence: TGTGCCACCAGTGATTTCGCGGGACTAAGGAATGAGCAGTTCTTC. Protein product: CATSDFAGLRNEQFF.

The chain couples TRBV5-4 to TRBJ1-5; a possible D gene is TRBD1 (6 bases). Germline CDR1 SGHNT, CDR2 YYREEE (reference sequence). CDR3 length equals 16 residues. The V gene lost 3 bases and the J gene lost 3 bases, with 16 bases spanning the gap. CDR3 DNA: TGTGCCAGCAGCTGGGGAGGGGGGCATGACAATCAGCCCCAGCATTTT. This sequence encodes CASSWGGGHDNQPQHF.

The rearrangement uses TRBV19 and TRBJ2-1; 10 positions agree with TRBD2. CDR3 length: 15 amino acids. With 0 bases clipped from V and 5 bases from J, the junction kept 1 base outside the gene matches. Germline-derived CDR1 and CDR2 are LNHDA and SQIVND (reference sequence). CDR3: CASSIDSGGHNEQFF. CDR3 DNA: TGTGCCAGTAGTATAGATAGCGGGGGGCACAATGAGCAGTTCTTC.

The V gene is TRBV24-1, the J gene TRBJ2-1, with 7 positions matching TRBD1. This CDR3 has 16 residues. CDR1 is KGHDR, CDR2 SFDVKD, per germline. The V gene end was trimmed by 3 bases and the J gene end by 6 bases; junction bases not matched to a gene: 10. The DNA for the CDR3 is TGTGCCACCAGTGATCGACAGGGATCAATCGCCAATGAGCAGTTCTTC. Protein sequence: CATSDRQGSIANEQFF.

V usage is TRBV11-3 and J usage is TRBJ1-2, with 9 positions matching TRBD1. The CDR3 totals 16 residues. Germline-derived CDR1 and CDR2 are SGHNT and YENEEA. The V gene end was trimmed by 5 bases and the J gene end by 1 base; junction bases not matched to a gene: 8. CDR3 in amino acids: CASSAGTGQVNYGYTF. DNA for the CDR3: TGTGCCAGCAGCGCCGGGACAGGGCAGGTTAACTATGGCTACACCTTC.

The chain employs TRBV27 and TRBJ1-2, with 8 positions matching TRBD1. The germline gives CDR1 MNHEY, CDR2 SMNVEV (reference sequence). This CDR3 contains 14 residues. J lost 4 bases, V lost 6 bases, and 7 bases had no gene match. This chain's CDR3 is CASRPGQDGYGYTF. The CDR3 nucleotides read TGTGCCAGCAGACCGGGACAGGACGGCTATGGCTACACCTTC.

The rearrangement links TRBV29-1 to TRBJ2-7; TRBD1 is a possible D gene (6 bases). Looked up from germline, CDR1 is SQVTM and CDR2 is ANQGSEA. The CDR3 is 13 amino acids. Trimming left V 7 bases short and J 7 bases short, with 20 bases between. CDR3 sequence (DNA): TGCAGCGCCGCAGGGGACACAATGGGAGAGCAGTACTTC. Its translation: CSAAGDTMGEQYF.

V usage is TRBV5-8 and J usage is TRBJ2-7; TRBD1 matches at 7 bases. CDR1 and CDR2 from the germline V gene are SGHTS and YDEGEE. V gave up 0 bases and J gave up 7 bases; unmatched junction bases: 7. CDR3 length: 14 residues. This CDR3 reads CASSLDRGPREQYF. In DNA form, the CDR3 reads TGTGCCAGCAGCTTGGACAGGGGCCCACGGGAGCAGTACTTC.

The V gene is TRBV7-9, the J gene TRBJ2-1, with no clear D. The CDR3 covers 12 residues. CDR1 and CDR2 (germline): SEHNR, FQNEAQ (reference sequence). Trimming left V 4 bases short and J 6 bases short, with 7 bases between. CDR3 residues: CASSSLPNEQFF. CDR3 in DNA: TGTGCCAGCAGCTCACTTCCCAATGAGCAGTTCTTC.